The rows below give T cell receptor beta chains drawn from one sample of a study of CD8 T cells in ankylosing spondylitis. TCRdb itself ran the 5' RACE reads through MiXCR, one entry per CDR3 protein. The sample includes around 29,000 distinct CDR3 sequences, about 5.6% of them seen just once. What was sequenced was blood, either unsorted or a sorted T cell fraction (not recorded which). The receptors stem from a female donor with ankylosing spondylitis or in good health (not recorded which). The CDR3 runs from the conserved cysteine through the conserved F or W. The D gene is left open where the match is weak. The size field is filled for only some rows; it gives once, few, many or a size class.

v_call: TRBV9
j_call: TRBJ2-3
d_call: -
clone_size: -
cdr3_aa: CASSVETGRDTQYF
cdr3_nt: TGTGCCAGCAGCGTAGAAACAGGGAGAGATACGCAGTATTTT

v_call: TRBV9
j_call: TRBJ1-5
d_call: -
clone_size: medium-sized
cdr3_aa: CASSVGGPNQPQHF
cdr3_nt: TGTGCCAGCAGCGTTGGGGGGCCCAATCAGCCCCAGCATTTT

v_call: TRBV9
j_call: TRBJ2-1
d_call: TRBD2
clone_size: many
cdr3_aa: CASSVGGLAVYNEQFF
cdr3_nt: TGTGCCAGCAGCGTAGGGGGACTAGCGGTTTACAATGAGCAGTTCTTC

v_call: TRBV9
j_call: TRBJ2-7
d_call: TRBD2
clone_size: many
cdr3_aa: CASSVDAGVSEQYF
cdr3_nt: TGTGCCAGCAGCGTAGACGCGGGAGTTTCCGAGCAGTACTTC

v_call: TRBV9
j_call: TRBJ2-3
d_call: -
clone_size: many
cdr3_aa: CASSVQGTAGADTQYF
cdr3_nt: TGTGCCAGCAGCGTGCAAGGGACAGCGGGCGCAGATACGCAGTATTTT

v_call: TRBV9
j_call: TRBJ2-1
d_call: TRBD1
clone_size: many
cdr3_aa: CASSALGGTGAYNEQFF
cdr3_nt: TGTGCCAGCAGCGCCTTGGGGGGGACAGGGGCCTACAATGAGCAGTTCTTC

v_call: TRBV9
j_call: TRBJ2-7
d_call: TRBD2
clone_size: -
cdr3_aa: CASSRTSGTTYEQYF
cdr3_nt: TGTGCCAGCAGCCGGACTAGCGGGACGACCTACGAGCAGTACTTC

v_call: TRBV9
j_call: TRBJ2-1
d_call: -
clone_size: many
cdr3_aa: CASSVATRAYNEQFF
cdr3_nt: TGTGCCAGCAGCGTAGCTACGCGGGCCTACAATGAGCAGTTCTTC

v_call: TRBV9
j_call: TRBJ2-3
d_call: -
clone_size: many
cdr3_aa: CASSVVALGDTQYF
cdr3_nt: TGTGCCAGCAGCGTAGTAGCGTTGGGGGATACGCAGTATTTT

v_call: TRBV9
j_call: TRBJ2-5
d_call: TRBD2
clone_size: few
cdr3_aa: CASSAGTSGWGEETQYF
cdr3_nt: TGTGCCAGCAGCGCCGGGACTAGCGGTTGGGGAGAAGAGACCCAGTACTTC

v_call: TRBV9
j_call: TRBJ2-3
d_call: TRBD1
clone_size: many
cdr3_aa: CASSPGRGLGDTQYF
cdr3_nt: TGTGCCAGCAGCCCCGGTAGGGGGCTAGGTGATACGCAGTATTTT

v_call: TRBV9
j_call: TRBJ1-3
d_call: -
clone_size: few
cdr3_aa: CASSESSVAGNTIYF
cdr3_nt: TGTGCCAGCAGCGAGAGCTCTGTCGCTGGAAACACCATATATTTT

v_call: TRBV9
j_call: TRBJ1-1
d_call: -
clone_size: medium-sized
cdr3_aa: CASSAGHPNTEAFF
cdr3_nt: TGTGCCAGCAGCGCGGGACACCCGAACACTGAAGCTTTCTTT

v_call: TRBV9
j_call: TRBJ2-1
d_call: TRBD2
clone_size: many
cdr3_aa: CASSVGLRGGHNEQFF
cdr3_nt: TGTGCCAGCAGCGTGGGCCTGCGGGGGGGACACAATGAGCAGTTCTTC

v_call: TRBV9
j_call: TRBJ2-1
d_call: TRBD2
clone_size: many
cdr3_aa: CASSVVPASGGENEQFF
cdr3_nt: TGTGCCAGCAGCGTAGTCCCAGCTAGCGGGGGGGAAAATGAGCAGTTCTTC

v_call: TRBV9
j_call: TRBJ2-3
d_call: TRBD2
clone_size: many
cdr3_aa: CASSRGASGGSTDTQYF
cdr3_nt: TGTGCCAGCAGCCGAGGGGCTAGCGGGGGGTCCACAGATACGCAGTATTTT

v_call: TRBV9
j_call: TRBJ2-3
d_call: -
clone_size: few
cdr3_aa: CASSVGGAERTDTQYF
cdr3_nt: TGTGCCAGCAGCGTAGGGGGGGCTGAACGGACAGATACGCAGTATTTT

v_call: TRBV7-7
j_call: TRBJ2-5
d_call: -
clone_size: many
cdr3_aa: CASSLRGGAEETQYF
cdr3_nt: TGTGCTAGCAGCTTAAGGGGTGGGGCAGAGGAGACCCAGTACTTC

v_call: TRBV9
j_call: TRBJ2-3
d_call: -
clone_size: many
cdr3_aa: CASSVGLSADTQYF
cdr3_nt: TGTGCCAGCAGCGTAGGGCTATCAGCAGATACGCAGTATTTT

v_call: TRBV9
j_call: TRBJ2-5
d_call: TRBD1
clone_size: many
cdr3_aa: CASSEGQGETQYF
cdr3_nt: TGTGCCAGCAGCGAAGGACAGGGGGAGACCCAGTACTTC

v_call: TRBV9
j_call: TRBJ1-3
d_call: TRBD1
clone_size: many
cdr3_aa: CASSATGGLGNTIYF
cdr3_nt: TGTGCCAGCAGCGCAACAGGGGGCCTTGGAAACACCATATATTTT

v_call: TRBV9
j_call: TRBJ2-1
d_call: TRBD1
clone_size: many
cdr3_aa: CASSPRQGSKNEQFF
cdr3_nt: TGTGCCAGCAGCCCACGACAGGGGTCTAAGAATGAGCAGTTCTTC

v_call: TRBV9
j_call: TRBJ2-3
d_call: -
clone_size: many
cdr3_aa: CASSPQAEADTQYF
cdr3_nt: TGTGCCAGCAGCCCCCAGGCGGAAGCAGATACGCAGTATTTT

v_call: TRBV9
j_call: TRBJ1-5
d_call: TRBD1
clone_size: -
cdr3_aa: CASSQDRENQPQHF
cdr3_nt: TGTGCCAGCAGCCAGGACAGGGAAAATCAGCCCCAGCATTTT

v_call: TRBV9
j_call: TRBJ2-2
d_call: -
clone_size: medium-sized
cdr3_aa: CASSGIQGKGNTGELFF
cdr3_nt: TGTGCCAGCAGCGGAATCCAGGGGAAGGGGAACACCGGGGAGCTGTTTTTT

v_call: TRBV9
j_call: TRBJ2-1
d_call: TRBD2
clone_size: many
cdr3_aa: CASSGLAGASSYNEQFF
cdr3_nt: TGTGCCAGCAGCGGACTAGCGGGGGCGAGCTCCTACAATGAGCAGTTCTTC

v_call: TRBV9
j_call: TRBJ1-1
d_call: -
clone_size: many
cdr3_aa: CASSVTPENTEAFF
cdr3_nt: TGTGCCAGCAGCGTAACCCCCGAAAACACTGAAGCTTTCTTT

v_call: TRBV9
j_call: TRBJ2-5
d_call: TRBD2
clone_size: many
cdr3_aa: CASSLGLAEETQYF
cdr3_nt: TGTGCCAGCAGCCTAGGACTAGCCGAAGAGACCCAGTACTTC

v_call: TRBV9
j_call: TRBJ2-2
d_call: TRBD2
clone_size: many
cdr3_aa: CASSGTSGSTGELFF
cdr3_nt: TGTGCCAGCAGCGGGACTAGCGGGAGCACCGGGGAGCTGTTTTTT

v_call: TRBV9
j_call: TRBJ2-5
d_call: TRBD1
clone_size: many
cdr3_aa: CASSAGTAKETQYF
cdr3_nt: TGTGCCAGCAGCGCCGGGACAGCTAAAGAGACCCAGTACTTC

v_call: TRBV9
j_call: TRBJ2-1
d_call: -
clone_size: many
cdr3_aa: CASSVESISYNEQFF
cdr3_nt: TGTGCCAGCAGCGTAGAATCAATCTCCTACAATGAGCAGTTCTTC

v_call: TRBV9
j_call: TRBJ1-1
d_call: -
clone_size: many
cdr3_aa: CASSVDPGQMNTEAFF
cdr3_nt: TGTGCCAGCAGCGTAGACCCCGGGCAGATGAACACTGAAGCTTTCTTT

v_call: TRBV9
j_call: TRBJ1-3
d_call: -
clone_size: -
cdr3_aa: CASSVGQGAGNTIYF
cdr3_nt: TGTGCCAGCAGCGTAGGGCAGGGTGCTGGAAACACCATATATTTT

v_call: TRBV9
j_call: TRBJ1-4
d_call: -
clone_size: many
cdr3_aa: CASSVVGGAGEKLFF
cdr3_nt: TGTGCCAGCAGCGTAGTTGGGGGCGCAGGTGAAAAACTGTTTTTT

v_call: TRBV9
j_call: TRBJ2-7
d_call: -
clone_size: many
cdr3_aa: CASSGDEKGVYEQYF
cdr3_nt: TGTGCCAGCAGCGGCGACGAAAAAGGGGTCTACGAGCAGTACTTC

v_call: TRBV9
j_call: TRBJ2-1
d_call: TRBD2
clone_size: many
cdr3_aa: CASSPKKTSGRAPANEQFF
cdr3_nt: TGTGCCAGCAGCCCTAAAAAGACTAGCGGGAGGGCCCCTGCGAATGAGCAGTTCTTC

v_call: TRBV9
j_call: TRBJ2-7
d_call: TRBD1
clone_size: many
cdr3_aa: CASSPRTGNGEQYF
cdr3_nt: TGTGCCAGCAGCCCACGGACAGGGAATGGCGAGCAGTACTTC

v_call: TRBV9
j_call: TRBJ1-1
d_call: -
clone_size: many
cdr3_aa: CASSVVVGDFTEAFF
cdr3_nt: TGTGCCAGCAGCGTAGTGGTAGGGGACTTCACTGAAGCTTTCTTT